This T cell receptor beta chain was observed in a study of T cell repertoires in cytomegalovirus infection. In the study overall: Public TCR beta signature analysis indicated the presence of both CMV infection and matching HLA type. Study-wide results and limits: The response measured ex vivo was dominated by TCR beta clonotypes (HLA-C-restricted and CMV-specific).

A single record per CDR3 protein comes from TCRdb applying MiXCR to the reads. The sample carries around 190,000 distinct CDR3 sequences, around 14% recorded once. Turning to this clonotype: Its specificity is not known.

Germline CDR1 is MNHEY and CDR2 is SMNVEV (reference sequence). V was pared by 5 bases and J by 4 bases, with 11 bases of the junction left unmatched. The CDR3 sequence is 16 residues long. This chain joins TRBV27 and TRBJ2-1; 7 positions match TRBD2. The receptor's source is a human donor in good health (CMV status not recorded). Some clones in this sample may be carry-over from other donors' samples. The sample taken for sequencing was PBMCs. The CDR3 sequence is CASSLGGEAAYNEQFF. The CDR3 DNA reads as TGTGCCAGCAGTCTGGGAGGGGAGGCAGCTTACAATGAGCAGTTCTTC.